This entry lists 27 T cell receptor beta chains sequenced from one sample in a study of identical twins. One entry per CDR3 protein results from TCRdb running MiXCR on the 5' RACE reads. The table lists about 470,000 distinct CDR3 sequences, less than 25% of them singletons, with about 2.7% in the top ten. This sample also belongs to another study, concerning T cells expressing NK-cell markers.

Sequencing input: CD4+ T cells sorted from blood. These receptor sequences come from a woman under 30 in good health.

The rearrangement links TRBV10-2 to TRBJ1-2; D might be TRBD1 (5 bases). V lost 5 bases and J 3 bases, leaving 10 bases between the germline ends. CDR3 length: 13 amino acids. Germline CDR1 WSHSY, CDR2 SAAADI. CDR3: CASSNRLDYGYTF. DNA for the CDR3: TGCGCCAGCAGTAACAGGCTCGACTATGGCTACACCTTC.

The chain's CDR3 is CSATGGSTYNEQFF. The CDR3 region has the DNA TGCAGTGCCACCGGCGGGAGTACCTACAATGAGCAGTTCTTC. The chain is built from TRBV20-1 and TRBJ2-1; 7 positions agree with TRBD2. After removal of 6 bases from V and 2 bases from J, the junction contained 7 bases not matched to a gene. The CDR3 contains 14 residues. CDR1 and CDR2 from the germline V gene are DFQATT and SNEGSKA (reference sequence).

The rearrangement joins TRBV12-3 or TRBV12-4 to TRBJ1-2; no clear D. Trimming took 5 bases from V and 3 from J, leaving 13 bases between them. The CDR3 is made up of 14 amino acids. CDR3 region: CASSLGLSHYGYTF. CDR3 nucleotide sequence: TGTGCCAGCAGTCTAGGGCTTTCCCACTATGGCTACACCTTC.

This clonotype was seen only a few times. CDR3 nucleotide sequence: TGTGCCAGCTCACCACGGCTAGCGGAGGCCTACGAGCAGTACTTC. It encodes CASSPRLAEAYEQYF. The chain links TRBV18 to TRBJ2-7; 7 bases map to TRBD2. Per the germline V gene, CDR1 is KGHSH and CDR2 is LQKENI. The CDR3 is 15 amino acids. V shed 1 base, J shed 2 bases, and the junction held 5 bases outside the gene matches. Filled out from reference TRBV18 and TRBJ2-7, the complete variable domain reads NAGVMQNPRHLVRRRGQEARLRCSPMKGHSHVYWYRQLPEEGLKFMVYLQKENIIDESGMPKERFSAEFPKEGPSILRIQQVVRGDSAAYFCASSPRLAEAYEQYFGPGTRLTVT.

This chain's CDR3 is CASSLDAGQSYGYTF. In DNA, the CDR3 is TGCGCCAGCAGCTTGGATGCCGGACAGAGCTATGGCTACACCTTC. The chain has TRBV5-1 and TRBJ1-2, with a tentative D call TRBD1 (6 bases). CDR1 and CDR2 from the germline V gene are SGHRS and YFSETQ. Trimming removed 0 bases at V and 4 bases at J, with 13 bases between. The CDR3 sequence is 15 residues long. The variable domain in full, completed from reference TRBV5-1 and TRBJ1-2, reads KAGVTQTPRYLIKTRGQQVTLSCSPISGHRSVSWYQQTPGQGLQFLFEYFSETQRNKGNFPGRFSGRQFSNSRSEMNVSTLELGDSALYLCASSLDAGQSYGYTFGSGTRLTVV.

This chain joins TRBV20-1 and TRBJ1-1, with D hard to call. With 6 bases removed from V and 8 bases from J, the gap between germline ends came to 16 bases. This CDR3 contains 12 residues. CDR1 DFQATT and CDR2 SNEGSKA come from the germline V gene (reference sequence). This CDR3 reads CSALGQSGEAFF. In DNA form, the CDR3 reads TGCAGTGCCCTGGGCCAATCGGGAGAAGCTTTCTTT.

In its sample, this clonotype was seen a few times. The genes are TRBV10-2 and TRBJ1-1; the match to TRBD1 covers 7 bases. CDR1 and CDR2 from the germline V gene are WSHSY and SAAADI. This CDR3 comprises 14 residues. The V segment lost 7 bases and the J segment 5 bases; nucleotides outside the gene matches: 10. Written as DNA, the CDR3 is TGCGCCAGCACTTGGACAGGCCGGGGGACTGAAGCTTTCTTT. Its protein product is CASTWTGRGTEAFF.

This clonotype has more than one count but fewer than ten. V and J are TRBV5-4 and TRBJ2-1, with TRBD2 matching 11 bases. The CDR3 extends over 17 amino acids. J was trimmed by 5 bases and V by 3 bases; bases with no gene match: 10. Germline CDR1 is SGHNT and CDR2 is YYREEE (reference sequence). The CDR3 loop is CASSSIPGLADNNEQFF. For the CDR3, the DNA is TGTGCCAGCAGCTCAATTCCGGGACTAGCGGACAACAATGAGCAGTTCTTC.

Only a few counts were recorded for this clonotype. This chain links TRBV12-3 or TRBV12-4 with TRBJ2-5, with a possible D match to TRBD1 (5 bases). The CDR3 extends over 13 amino acids. The V end was cut by 7 bases, the J end by 1 base, with 10 bases between. This CDR3 reads CASTRQSQETQYF. The DNA for the CDR3 is TGTGCCAGCACCCGACAGAGCCAAGAGACCCAGTACTTC.

This clonotype has more than one count but fewer than ten. The chain couples TRBV11-2 to TRBJ2-7; D call uncertain. Trimming left V 4 bases short and J 6 bases short, with 13 bases between. The germline V gene has CDR1 SGHAT and CDR2 FQNNGV. The CDR3 sequence is 13 residues long. CDR3 loop: CASSSPSYGEQYF. The CDR3 coding sequence is TGTGCCAGCAGCTCCCCTTCTTACGGCGAGCAGTACTTC.

The chain couples TRBV7-2 to TRBJ2-1; 7 positions match TRBD2. V lost 1 base to trimming and J lost 0 bases; unmatched junction nucleotides: 3. The CDR3 spans 16 residues. Germline loops: CDR1 SGHTA, CDR2 FQGNSA. The CDR3 sequence: CASSLDSGVSYNEQFF. The CDR3 bases are TGTGCCAGCAGCTTAGACAGCGGGGTCTCCTACAATGAGCAGTTCTTC.

The table lists this clonotype with a few counts. V gene TRBV15 combines with J gene TRBJ1-2; no clear D gene. The V gene lost 1 base and the J gene lost 3 bases, with 12 bases spanning the gap. Germline CDR1 reads LNHNV; CDR2 reads YYDKDF (reference sequence). The CDR3 has 15 amino acids. CDR3 in amino acids: CATSRVSDSHYGYTF. As DNA, the CDR3 is TGTGCCACCAGCAGAGTTTCGGATAGTCACTATGGCTACACCTTC.

This clonotype was counted between two and nine times. The V call is TRBV11-3, the J call TRBJ2-7, with no clear D. Trimming removed 4 bases from V and 2 bases from J, with 9 bases in between. CDR3 length: 13 residues. CDR1 is SGHNT and CDR2 is YENEEA in the germline V gene. The CDR3 DNA follows: TGTGCCAGCAGCTCAGTGGCGCCCTACGAGCAGTACTTC. Its translation is CASSSVAPYEQYF.

The chain couples TRBV5-5 to TRBJ2-7; D is ambiguous. From germline, CDR1 is SGHKS and CDR2 YYEKEE (reference sequence). Trimming shortened V by 0 bases and J by 8 bases, and 6 bases separated the two germline ends. The CDR3 covers 11 residues. The CDR3 nucleotides read TGTGCCAGCAGCTTGGCCCTCCAGCAGTACTTC. It is translated as CASSLALQQYF.

The V call is TRBV2, the J call TRBJ2-3; 8 nucleotides agree with TRBD2. This CDR3 region has 14 residues. Germline V gives CDR1 SNHLY, CDR2 FYNNEI. The J segment lost 7 bases and the V segment lost 6 bases, leaving 9 bases of the junction unmatched. CDR3 region: CASREERETNTQYF. CDR3 DNA: TGTGCCAGCAGGGAGGAGCGGGAGACGAATACGCAGTATTTT.

This clonotype has a single count. The rearrangement uses TRBV11-3 and TRBJ1-1; D gene uncertain. Germline V lookup: CDR1 SGHNT, CDR2 YENEEA. Trimming took 3 bases from V and 7 from J, leaving 12 bases between them. CDR3 size: 13 residues. The DNA of the CDR3 is TGTGCCAGCAGCTTCGGGGTATCGTTTGAAGCTTTCTTT. Amino acid sequence: CASSFGVSFEAFF.

The chain uses TRBV7-2 and TRBJ1-3; D unclear. V lost 0 bases to trimming and J lost 0 bases, with 6 bases between them. CDR1 is SGHTA and CDR2 is FQGNSA in the germline V gene. The CDR3 totals 15 residues. CDR3 amino acids: CASSLAGFSGNTIYF. CDR3 bases: TGTGCCAGCAGCTTAGCTGGGTTCTCTGGAAACACCATATATTTT.

The chain combines TRBV5-1 with TRBJ2-1, with a weak D call TRBD2 (6 bases). V shed 0 bases and J shed 5 bases, with 9 bases lying between them. Germline V lookup: CDR1 SGHRS, CDR2 YFSETQ. This CDR3 is built from 14 residues. In DNA form, the CDR3 reads TGCGCCAGCAGCTTGGGGGGACTTGACAATGAGCAGTTCTTC. It encodes CASSLGGLDNEQFF.

This rearrangement joins TRBV5-1 to TRBJ2-3, with TRBD2 matching 11 bases. V was pared by 4 bases and J by 0 bases, with 4 bases of the junction left unmatched. The CDR3 loop spans 16 amino acids. Germline CDR1 SGHRS, CDR2 YFSETQ. The CDR3 DNA reads as TGCGCCAGCAGCGAAGGACTAGCGGGCAGCACAGATACGCAGTATTTT. Translation gives CASSEGLAGSTDTQYF.

Only a few counts were recorded for this clonotype. The rearrangement uses TRBV7-2 and TRBJ2-7; no clear D. Germline CDR1 and CDR2: SGHTA and FQGNSA. V shed 1 base and J shed 9 bases, with 10 bases lying between them. The CDR3 sequence is 12 residues long. Here the CDR3 DNA reads TGTGCCAGCAGCTTAGACTCACCCGCGCAGTACTTC. Translating gives CASSLDSPAQYF.

The chain uses TRBV10-3 and TRBJ1-1; no clear D gene. Germline loops: CDR1 ENHRY, CDR2 SYGVKD. The CDR3 is 15 residues long. The V end was cut by 5 bases, the J end by 3 bases, with 16 bases between. CDR3 residues: CAISPGTDGDTEAFF. In DNA, the CDR3 is TGTGCCATCAGTCCAGGTACAGACGGTGACACTGAAGCTTTCTTT.

This clonotype has a handful of counts. V and J are TRBV6-2 or TRBV6-3 and TRBJ2-3; D remains unclear. Germline assignment: CDR1 MNHEY and CDR2 SVGEGT. The CDR3 is 15 amino acids. Trimming left V 5 bases short and J 3 bases short, with 15 bases between. Here the CDR3 DNA reads TGTGCCAGCAGTGAACGAGTAGCAGGAACAGATACGCAGTATTTT. Translated: CASSERVAGTDTQYF.

This clonotype was recorded a few times. J is TRBJ2-3 and V is TRBV25-1, with TRBD2 as a possible D gene (6 bases). The CDR3 has 16 residues. Trimming stripped 6 bases from V and 2 bases from J, with 18 bases between. Germline V gene data show CDR1 as MGHDK and CDR2 as SYGVNS. The CDR3 DNA follows: TGTGCCAGCAGGGGAGTTTCGACGGGACTCACAGATACGCAGTATTTT. It yields the protein CASRGVSTGLTDTQYF.

Remarks on this clonotype: It may be a read error: a sequence one base away is much more abundant. The CDR3 spells CASSWDADTQYF. The CDR3 DNA reads as TGTGCCAGCAGCTGGGACGCAGATACGCAGTATTTT. The gene calls are TRBV5-5 and TRBJ2-3; D tentatively reads TRBD1 or TRBD2 (5 bases each). V shed 3 bases and J shed 4 bases, with 6 bases lying between them. Germline-derived CDR1 and CDR2 are SGHKS and YYEKEE (reference sequence). This CDR3 region has 12 residues.

This chain connects TRBV12-3 or TRBV12-4 to TRBJ2-7; D is possibly TRBD2 (6 bases). The CDR3 is made up of 12 amino acids. V dropped 5 bases and J dropped 10 bases, with 15 bases sitting between them. The CDR3 here is CASSTPAGYQYF. As DNA, the CDR3 is TGTGCCAGCAGTACCCCAGCGGGTTATCAGTACTTC.

This clonotype was found many times. J is TRBJ2-5 and V is TRBV5-1; D might be TRBD2 (7 bases). The V end was cut by 6 bases, the J end by 3 bases, with 18 bases between. The CDR3 totals 15 residues. Germline values: CDR1 SGHRS, CDR2 YFSETQ. Here the CDR3 reads CASTDGGGGKETQYF. The CDR3 DNA is TGCGCCAGCACTGATGGAGGGGGGGGTAAAGAGACCCAGTACTTC.

This chain joins TRBV5-1 and TRBJ2-1, with D possibly TRBD2 on 6 matching bases. The V end was cut by 4 bases, the J end by 1 base, with 9 bases between. CDR1 is SGHRS and CDR2 is YFSETQ in the germline V gene. The CDR3 sequence is 14 residues long. For the CDR3, the DNA is TGCGCCAGCAGCCCAGGGACTTCCTACAATGAGCAGTTCTTC. Protein: CASSPGTSYNEQFF. Combining the CDR3 with reference TRBV5-1 and TRBJ2-1 gives the whole variable domain KAGVTQTPRYLIKTRGQQVTLSCSPISGHRSVSWYQQTPGQGLQFLFEYFSETQRNKGNFPGRFSGRQFSNSRSEMNVSTLELGDSALYLCASSPGTSYNEQFFGPGTRLTVL.